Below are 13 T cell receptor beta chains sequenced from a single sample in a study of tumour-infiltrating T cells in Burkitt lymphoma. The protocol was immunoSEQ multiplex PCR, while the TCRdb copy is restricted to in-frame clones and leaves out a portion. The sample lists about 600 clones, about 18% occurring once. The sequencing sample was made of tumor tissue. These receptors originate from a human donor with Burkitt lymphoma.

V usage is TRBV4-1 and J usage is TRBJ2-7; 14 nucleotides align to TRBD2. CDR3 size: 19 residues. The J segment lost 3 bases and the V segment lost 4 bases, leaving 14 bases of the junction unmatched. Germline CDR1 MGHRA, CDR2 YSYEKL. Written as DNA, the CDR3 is TGCGCCAGCAGCCTCACTACCTGGACTAGCGGGAGGCCAGGCTACGAGCAGTACTTC. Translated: CASSLTTWTSGRPGYEQYF.

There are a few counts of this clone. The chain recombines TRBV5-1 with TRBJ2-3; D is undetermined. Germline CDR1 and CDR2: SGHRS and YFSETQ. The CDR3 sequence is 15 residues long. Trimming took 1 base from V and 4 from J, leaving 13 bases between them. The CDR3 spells CASSLSPQTPDTQYF. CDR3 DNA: TGCGCCAGCAGCTTGAGCCCGCAGACACCAGATACGCAGTATTTT.

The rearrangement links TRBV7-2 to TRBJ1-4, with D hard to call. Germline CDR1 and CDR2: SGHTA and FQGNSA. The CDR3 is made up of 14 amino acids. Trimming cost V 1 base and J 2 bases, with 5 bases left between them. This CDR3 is CASSLGSTNEKLFF. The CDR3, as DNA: TGTGCCAGCAGCTTAGGCAGCACTAATGAAAAACTGTTTTTT. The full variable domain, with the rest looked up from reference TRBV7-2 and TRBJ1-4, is GAGVSQSPSNKVTEKGKDVELRCDPISGHTALYWYRQSLGQGLEFLIYFQGNSAPDKSGLPSDRFSAERTGGSVSTLTIQRTQQEDSAVYLCASSLGSTNEKLFFGSGTQLSVL.

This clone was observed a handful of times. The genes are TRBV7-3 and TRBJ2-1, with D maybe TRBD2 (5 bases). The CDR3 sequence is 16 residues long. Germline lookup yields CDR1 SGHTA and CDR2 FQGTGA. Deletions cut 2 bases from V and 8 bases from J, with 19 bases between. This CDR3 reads CASSLSPLGVRHEQFF. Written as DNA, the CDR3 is TGTGCCAGCAGCTTATCCCCCCTCGGGGTCAGGCATGAGCAGTTCTTC.

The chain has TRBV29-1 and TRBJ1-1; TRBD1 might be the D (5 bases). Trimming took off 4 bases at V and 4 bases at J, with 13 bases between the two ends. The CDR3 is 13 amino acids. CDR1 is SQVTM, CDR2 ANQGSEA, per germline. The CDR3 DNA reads TGCAGCGTTGTTAGGGGATACCCCACTGAAGCTTTCTTT. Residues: CSVVRGYPTEAFF.

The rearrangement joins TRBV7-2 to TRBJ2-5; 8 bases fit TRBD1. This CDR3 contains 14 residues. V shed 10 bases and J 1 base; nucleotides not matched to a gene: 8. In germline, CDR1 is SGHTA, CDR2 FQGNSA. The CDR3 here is CATTRQGPQETQYF. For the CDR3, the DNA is TGTGCCACCACGAGACAGGGGCCCCAAGAGACCCAGTACTTC.

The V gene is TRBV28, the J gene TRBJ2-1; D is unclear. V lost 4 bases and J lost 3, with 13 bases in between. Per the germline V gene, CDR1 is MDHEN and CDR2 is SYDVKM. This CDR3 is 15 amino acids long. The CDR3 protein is CASSSLMDDYNEQFF. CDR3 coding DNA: TGTGCCAGCAGTTCCTTGATGGACGACTACAATGAGCAGTTCTTC.

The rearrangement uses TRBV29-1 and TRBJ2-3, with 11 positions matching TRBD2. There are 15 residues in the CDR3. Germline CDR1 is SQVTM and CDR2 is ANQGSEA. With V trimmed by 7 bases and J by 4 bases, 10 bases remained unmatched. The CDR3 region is CSGTSGRIAPDTQYF. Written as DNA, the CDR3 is TGCAGCGGAACTAGCGGGAGAATCGCCCCAGATACGCAGTATTTT.

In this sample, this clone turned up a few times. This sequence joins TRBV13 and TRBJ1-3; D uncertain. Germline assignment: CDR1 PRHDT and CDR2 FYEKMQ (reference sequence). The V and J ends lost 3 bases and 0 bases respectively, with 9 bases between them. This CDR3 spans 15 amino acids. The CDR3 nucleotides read TGTGCCAGCAGCTTGGACTCTAGCTCTGGAAACACCATATATTTT. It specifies CASSLDSSSGNTIYF.

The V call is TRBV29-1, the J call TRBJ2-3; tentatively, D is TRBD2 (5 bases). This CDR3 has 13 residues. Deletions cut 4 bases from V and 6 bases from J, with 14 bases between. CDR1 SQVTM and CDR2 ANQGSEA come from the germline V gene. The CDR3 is CSVGWGEWDTQYF. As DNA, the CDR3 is TGCAGCGTTGGCTGGGGAGAGTGGGATACGCAGTATTTT.

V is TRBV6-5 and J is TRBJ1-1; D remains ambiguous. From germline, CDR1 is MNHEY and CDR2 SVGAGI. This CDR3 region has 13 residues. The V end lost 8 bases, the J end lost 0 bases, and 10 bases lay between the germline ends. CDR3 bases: TGTGCCAGCGCCTTTTCGGTGAACACTGAAGCTTTCTTT. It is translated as CASAFSVNTEAFF.

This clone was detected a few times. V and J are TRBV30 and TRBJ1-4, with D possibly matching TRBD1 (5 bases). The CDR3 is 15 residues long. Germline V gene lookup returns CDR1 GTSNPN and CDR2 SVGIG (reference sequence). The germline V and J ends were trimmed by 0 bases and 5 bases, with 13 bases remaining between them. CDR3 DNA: TGTGCCTGGAGTGTACTCGGGGCCCCGAATGAAAAACTGTTTTTT. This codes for CAWSVLGAPNEKLFF.

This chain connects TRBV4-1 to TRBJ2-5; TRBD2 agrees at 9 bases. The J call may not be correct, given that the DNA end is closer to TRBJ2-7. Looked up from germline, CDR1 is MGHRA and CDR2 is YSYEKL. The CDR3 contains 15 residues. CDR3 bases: TGCGCCAGCAGCCAAGTGACTAGCGGAATGTACGAGCAGTACTTC. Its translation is CASSQVTSGMYEQYF.